One T cell receptor (beta chain) is described in this entry. Its antigen is unknown. No base qualities exist here, and no much larger clone lies one base off it. According to the study, the label for this sample's time point signals: pre-treatment sample, taken before nivolumab and TIL therapy. The baseline tumor samples, taken from the same resection that was used to grow TIL, were excised metastases, most often pleural nodules or supraclavicular lymph nodes. Before any PD-1/PD-L1 blockade was given, tumors were harvested, nivolumab was then administered, and patients who progressed went on to receive lymphodepletion, an infusion of expanded TIL, and IL-2. A phase I trial run at two centers enrolled adults with stage 4 NSCLC between October 2017 and early 2020. The samples were obtained from a phase I trial that was single-arm and open-label and tested tumor-infiltrating lymphocyte therapy combined with nivolumab in advanced non-small cell lung cancer. Portions of each resected tumor were snap-frozen in liquid nitrogen and were stored at -80 degrees C. Tumor regions of interest were selected on H&E sections by laser-capture macrodissection, were pulverized into 15 mg aliquots, and were extracted with Qiagen Allprep kits.

The V end loses 3 bases and the J end loses 2 bases, and a stretch of 15 bases separates them. Including cysteine and phenylalanine, the CDR3 has 16 amino acids. Only the CDR3 DNA stays, 48 bases, in frame from base 1. CDR1 and CDR2 (WNHNN, SYGVQD) derive from the germline V gene (reference sequence). The immunoSEQ v3 hsTCRB kit was used to amplify TCR beta CDR3 regions from genomic DNA through bias-controlled multiplex PCR. The TCR libraries were sequenced on an Illumina NextSeq 500 to approximately 1.8 million read pairs for survey level or roughly 5-6.5 million read pairs for deep level. In the original analysis: V, D and J genes were assigned, non-productive sequences were removed, and clonality was reported by immunoSEQ Analyzer software. To compare repertoires between infused TIL and blood, productive Simpson clonality was used along with the Morisita overlap index of productive TRB rearrangements. Not all clones reach the TCRdb copy of this immuneACCESS table, which keeps in-frame sequences only. Checked studies attribute under half of the gap to unresolved V genes and leave the rest unexplained. That table furnishes V, J and clone size, whereas the DNA furnished D and trimming. The table for this sample lists 50,000 to 60,000 clones; less than 75% of them were counted only once. In total, the top ten clones hold 5.5% to 6% of the sample.

This entry belongs to a study of TIL therapy for anti-PD-1-resistant metastatic lung cancer (TCRdb year 2021). As for the study more broadly: A median age of 54 years (range about 35-85) and a median tumor PD-L1 proportion score of 6% were recorded among enrolled patients. Across the cohort, whole-exome sequencing showed a median non-synonymous tumor mutation burden of about 1.6 mutations per megabase. Most of the cohort had lung adenocarcinoma, a few tumors were EGFR-mutant and two were ALK-rearranged, and half of the patients were current or former smokers. T cell receptor beta sequencing of tumor and peripheral blood served to follow clonotypes across the tumor, the expanded TIL product, and serial blood samples. Results the study describes overall, beyond this receptor: High clonal turnover was observed in TIL culture, with many enriched product clones not detected in the baseline tumor, which suggested clonal contraction rather than faithful expansion. The cohort was highly selected, including more treatment-naive, never-smoker and oncogene-addicted patients than is typical, which limits generalizability. Higher clonality and lower diversity were observed in expanded TIL cultures than in baseline intratumoral T cells (median clonality roughly 6.5% vs 31%, p < 0.0001). The study protocol defined all tumor marker inferences as exploratory.

The sequenced sample was tumor tissue, obtained at baseline. The TCR sequence derives from a person aged 30 to 80 with non-small cell lung cancer. The rearrangement joined TRBV10-1 to TRBJ2-3; no confident D gene assignment can be made. CDR3 loop: CASSDSRAGATDTQYF. The DNA sequence reads TGCGCCAGCAGTGATAGTCGGGCAGGAGCCACAGATACGCAGTATTTT.